This T cell receptor beta chain was obtained from a study of cytomegalovirus exposure and HLA in healthy donors. The study, taken as a whole, reports: Several of the most significant clusters were apparently associated with common viral pathogens in a later analysis.

Trimming left V 6 bases short and J 8 bases short, with 16 bases between. CDR1 KGHSH and CDR2 LQKENI come from the germline V gene. The CDR3 loop spans 14 amino acids. Participants comprised healthy donors of bone marrow. PCR was performed using 60 Vbeta and 13 Jbeta primers. Original processing methods: Later reanalysis found 60 million to 90 million unique TCR beta chains, 10 million to 14 million of them shared. TCRdb's table, derived via immunoSEQ multiplex PCR, lists solely in-frame clones and lacks some. The D gene and trimming were derived from the DNA, and the V and J assignments and clone size from that table. The table includes about 160,000 clones, under 90% detected once. This clone was seen only once. What it binds is unknown.

The V gene is TRBV18, the J gene TRBJ1-4; D gene ambiguous. The receptor was isolated from a man aged 18 to 29 in good health and CMV-seronegative. Sequencing input: PBMCs. The CDR3 nucleotides are TGTGCCAGCTCGGCCTCACCCCGAGGGGAAAAACTGTTTTTT. This codes for CASSASPRGEKLFF.